The subject of this entry is one T cell receptor beta chain. This CDR3 is 18 amino acids long. Per the germline V gene, CDR1 is MNHEY and CDR2 is SVGEGT. J lost 1 base, V lost 5 bases, and 14 bases had no gene match. The data were obtained in a study of blood T cell repertoires in COVID-19. Across the whole study: The cDNA or gDNA used as material had been derived from T cells, B-cell-depleted T cells, or PBMCs.

Study processing details: It was from reference gene primer amplification that nucleated cell counts were estimated. This table comes from immunoSEQ multiplex PCR, and its TCRdb copy is limited to in-frame clones, with some not included. That table is the source of V, J and clone size, and D and trimming were worked out from the DNA. The sample consists of roughly 260,000 clones, around 82% of them appearing once. The J gene is TRBJ2-1, the V gene TRBV6-2 or TRBV6-3, with 7 positions matching TRBD2. Sequenced sample: peripheral blood. The sequence was obtained from a woman over 75 with active or convalescent COVID-19. The CDR3 DNA sequence: TGTGCCAGCAGTCCCCGGGGTACTAGCGTCTCATCCTACAATGAGCAGTTCTTC. It encodes CASSPRGTSVSSYNEQFF.